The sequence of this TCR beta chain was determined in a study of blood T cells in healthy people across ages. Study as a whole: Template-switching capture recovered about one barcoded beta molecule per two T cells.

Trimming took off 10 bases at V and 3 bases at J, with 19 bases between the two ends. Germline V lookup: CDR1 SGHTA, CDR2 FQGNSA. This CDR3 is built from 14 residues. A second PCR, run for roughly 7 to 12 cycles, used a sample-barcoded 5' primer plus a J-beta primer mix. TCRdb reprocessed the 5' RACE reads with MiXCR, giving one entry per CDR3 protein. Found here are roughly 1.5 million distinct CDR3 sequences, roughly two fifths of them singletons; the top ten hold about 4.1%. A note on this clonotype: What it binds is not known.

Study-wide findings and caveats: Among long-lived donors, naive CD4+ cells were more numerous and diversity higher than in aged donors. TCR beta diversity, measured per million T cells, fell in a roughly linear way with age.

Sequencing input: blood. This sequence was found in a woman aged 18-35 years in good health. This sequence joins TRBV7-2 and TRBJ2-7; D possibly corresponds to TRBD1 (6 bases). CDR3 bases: TGTGCCACTAGTAGGGCAGGGGTACTCTACGAGCAGTACTTC. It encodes CATSRAGVLYEQYF. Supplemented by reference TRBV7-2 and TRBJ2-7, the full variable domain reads GAGVSQSPSNKVTEKGKDVELRCDPISGHTALYWYRQSLGQGLEFLIYFQGNSAPDKSGLPSDRFSAERTGGSVSTLTIQRTQQEDSAVYLCATSRAGVLYEQYFGPGTRLTVT.